Following are 27 T cell receptor beta chains from one sample sequenced in a study of T cell clonotyping in hematopoietic cell transplantation. The assay was immunoSEQ multiplex PCR, and TCRdb's table has in-frame clones only and misses some. Of roughly 6,000 clones listed, approximately 88% are singletons. Here the sequenced sample was peripheral blood mononuclear cells, taken 100 days after allogeneic stem cell transplant. These receptors all stem from a male patient aged 40-50 years who had an allogeneic stem cell transplant from an unrelated donor, so the T cells may come from the graft donor. Some clones in this sample may be carry-over from other donors' samples.

The chain uses TRBV27 and TRBJ2-7, with 7 bases matching TRBD1. Losses at the gene ends were 3 bases for V and 9 bases for J; bases not matched to a gene: 11. The germline CDR1 and CDR2 sequences are MNHEY and SMNVEV (reference sequence). The length of the CDR3 is 14 residues. The CDR3 region is CASSLTGNFVGQYF. In DNA form, the CDR3 reads TGTGCCAGCAGTTTGACAGGGAATTTCGTGGGGCAGTACTTC.

J is TRBJ2-7 and V is TRBV27; the D is unclear. Germline CDR1 and CDR2: MNHEY and SMNVEV (reference sequence). This CDR3 is 12 amino acids long. V lost 8 bases and J 2 bases, leaving 10 bases between the germline ends. In DNA, the CDR3 is TGTGCCAGCGCCGCGGCAGCCTACGAGCAGTACTTC. As protein: CASAAAAYEQYF.

The chain is built from TRBV9 and TRBJ2-5; no clear D. V lost 3 bases, J lost 1 base, and 7 bases lay in between. The CDR3 spans 13 residues. CDR1 is SGDLS, CDR2 YYNGEE, per germline. The chain's CDR3 is CASSAPSQETQYF. CDR3 coding DNA: TGTGCCAGCAGCGCCCCATCCCAAGAGACCCAGTACTTC.

The chain employs TRBV28 and TRBJ1-5, with D possibly being TRBD1 (5 bases). The V end was cut by 6 bases, the J end by 3 bases, with 12 bases between. In germline, CDR1 is MDHEN, CDR2 SYDVKM. This CDR3 is built from 14 residues. The CDR3 DNA reads TGTGCCAGCAGCTCCGGGACGCTCAATCAGCCCCAGCATTTT. Protein: CASSSGTLNQPQHF.

This clone has only one observation. The rearrangement joins TRBV14 to TRBJ1-5, with D hard to call. The V and J ends lost 3 bases and 7 bases respectively, with 10 bases between them. This CDR3 is 13 amino acids long. The germline CDR1 and CDR2 sequences are SGHDN and FVKESK. DNA of the CDR3: TGTGCCAGCAGCCATGCGGGTTTACAGCCCCAGCATTTT. This gives the protein CASSHAGLQPQHF.

This sequence joins TRBV4-2 and TRBJ2-5; the D is unclear. This CDR3 is 12 amino acids long. V was shortened by 0 bases and J by 9 bases, with 8 bases between the two germline ends. The germline V gene encodes CDR1 LGHNA and CDR2 YNFKEQ. This CDR3 is CASSQDSTPQYF. Written as DNA, the CDR3 is TGTGCCAGCAGCCAAGATAGTACGCCCCAGTACTTC.

J is TRBJ1-2 and V is TRBV11-2; D is unclear. V lost 5 bases, J lost 6 bases, and 13 bases lay in between. This CDR3 contains 13 residues. CDR1 is SGHAT and CDR2 is FQNNGV in the germline V gene. CDR3 in amino acids: CASSPHVVHGYTF. The DNA of the CDR3 is TGTGCCAGCAGCCCACACGTAGTCCATGGCTACACCTTC.

This clone was picked up one time. This chain links TRBV7-2 with TRBJ1-5; D uncertain. Germline loops: CDR1 SGHTA, CDR2 FQGNSA. There are 13 residues in the CDR3. V was cut by 4 bases and J by 7 bases, with 11 bases left in between. The CDR3 sequence: CASSSTLVQPQHF. CDR3 nucleotides: TGTGCCAGCAGCTCGACTCTGGTACAGCCCCAGCATTTT.

This sequence joins TRBV27 and TRBJ2-3; D call uncertain. Germline assignment: CDR1 MNHEY and CDR2 SMNVEV (reference sequence). V was cut by 4 bases and J by 0 bases, with 8 bases left in between. This CDR3 has 14 amino acids. For the CDR3, the DNA is TGTGCCAGCAGTTGGGGTGCTAGCACAGATACGCAGTATTTT. It is translated as CASSWGASTDTQYF.

The chain links TRBV6-5 to TRBJ1-3; D remains unclear. From germline, CDR1 is MNHEY and CDR2 SVGAGI. The CDR3 is 14 residues long. Trimming shortened V by 0 bases and J by 2 bases, and 5 bases separated the two germline ends. CDR3 coding DNA: TGTGCCAGCAGTTACTCGGCAGCTGGAAACACCATATATTTT. Amino acid sequence: CASSYSAAGNTIYF.

CDR3 coding DNA: TGTGCCAGCCAGACGGGACAGCCTAACTATGGCTACACCTTC. Translation gives CASQTGQPNYGYTF. J is TRBJ1-2 and V is TRBV19, with 7 bases aligning to TRBD1. Germline V lookup: CDR1 LNHDA, CDR2 SQIVND (reference sequence). This CDR3 comprises 14 residues. J gave up 0 bases and V 9 bases, and 7 bases lay outside the gene matches. Looking up the rest from reference TRBV19 and TRBJ1-2 gives the full variable domain: DGGITQSPKYLFRKEGQNVTLSCEQNLNHDAMYWYRQDPGQGLRLIYYSQIVNDFQKGDIAEGYSVSREKKESFPLTVTSAQKNPTAFYLCASQTGQPNYGYTFGSGTRLTVV.

The rearrangement links TRBV6-5 to TRBJ1-2; D call uncertain. V lost 2 bases to trimming and J lost 5 bases, with 9 bases between them. Germline CDR1 and CDR2: MNHEY and SVGAGI. The CDR3 totals 13 residues. CDR3 in DNA: TGTGCCAGCAGTTACAGGGCCGAATATGGCTACACCTTC. It yields the protein CASSYRAEYGYTF.

The rearrangement uses TRBV4-3 and TRBJ1-1, with D possibly being TRBD1 (5 bases). This CDR3 contains 16 residues. From germline, CDR1 is LGHNA and CDR2 YSLEER. Between the trimmed V and J ends, which lost 1 base and 3 bases, there was a span of 15 bases. Here the CDR3 reads CASSQAWGASYTEAFF. In DNA, the CDR3 is TGCGCCAGCAGCCAAGCATGGGGCGCATCGTACACTGAAGCTTTCTTT.

The chain couples TRBV6-5 to TRBJ1-2, with 7 bases lining up with TRBD1. The V and J ends lost 0 bases and 5 bases, in that order; junction bases with no gene match: 3. Germline assignment: CDR1 MNHEY and CDR2 SVGAGI. The CDR3 sequence is 14 residues long. This CDR3 is CASSYSGGEYGYTF. CDR3 nucleotides: TGTGCCAGCAGTTACTCAGGGGGCGAATATGGCTACACCTTC.

The chain combines TRBV19 with TRBJ2-7; possibly TRBD1 for D (6 bases). Between the trimmed V and J ends, which lost 4 bases and 6 bases, there was a span of 7 bases. The CDR3 sequence is 11 residues long. Germline lookup yields CDR1 LNHDA and CDR2 SQIVND (reference sequence). The CDR3 here is CASSTGVEQYF. Written as DNA, the CDR3 is TGTGCCAGTAGTACAGGGGTCGAGCAGTACTTC.

V gene TRBV4-1 combines with J gene TRBJ1-2; D gene ambiguous. In germline, CDR1 is MGHRA, CDR2 YSYEKL. This CDR3 region has 14 residues. V dropped 1 base and J dropped 1 base, with 7 bases sitting between them. The CDR3 spells CASSQGVINYGYTF. Here the CDR3 DNA reads TGCGCCAGCAGCCAAGGGGTAATTAACTATGGCTACACCTTC.

The chain employs TRBV19 and TRBJ2-1; the D gene could be TRBD1 or TRBD2 (5 bases each). The CDR3 runs to 12 residues. In germline, CDR1 is LNHDA, CDR2 SQIVND (reference sequence). Deletions cut 4 bases from V and 9 bases from J, with 10 bases between. CDR3 coding DNA: TGTGCCAGTAGTACACCGGGACCTGAGCAGTTCTTC. This gives the protein CASSTPGPEQFF.

The chain couples TRBV10-3 to TRBJ2-7, with 10 bases lining up with TRBD1. The CDR3 is 15 residues long. Germline V gives CDR1 ENHRY, CDR2 SYGVKD. J was trimmed by 5 bases and V by 0 bases; bases with no gene match: 4. As DNA, the CDR3 is TGTGCCATCAGTGAGTCGGGACAGGGGTTCAACGAGCAGTACTTC. Protein product: CAISESGQGFNEQYF.

The rearrangement joins TRBV25-1 to TRBJ1-2, with TRBD1 as a possible D gene (6 bases). The CDR3 totals 15 residues. V dropped 8 bases and J dropped 1 base, with 17 bases sitting between them. Per the germline V gene, CDR1 is MGHDK and CDR2 is SYGVNS. The CDR3 DNA is TGTGCCAGCTCTTCCCGGGACACCTTTAACTATGGCTACACCTTC. Its protein is CASSSRDTFNYGYTF.

V gene TRBV2 combines with J gene TRBJ2-7; D gene unclear. Germline V gene data show CDR1 as SNHLY and CDR2 as FYNNEI. V shed 5 bases and J shed 6 bases, with 20 bases lying between them. The CDR3 extends over 15 amino acids. The CDR3 DNA follows: TGTGCCAGCAGTTCCCGGGCGGTCCAACGGGTCGAGCAGTACTTC. It specifies CASSSRAVQRVEQYF.

The chain links TRBV5-8 to TRBJ1-4; D gene ambiguous. V was trimmed by 3 bases and J by 4 bases, leaving 10 bases between them. This CDR3 has 14 residues. Germline CDR1 is SGHTS and CDR2 is YDEGEE. The CDR3 spells CASSSGRVNEKLFF. The CDR3 DNA reads as TGTGCCAGCAGCTCCGGACGAGTTAATGAAAAACTGTTTTTT.

V is TRBV5-1 and J is TRBJ2-7, with 10 bases identical to TRBD1. After removal of 0 bases from V and 7 bases from J, the junction contained 7 bases not matched to a gene. The CDR3 runs 15 residues. Germline CDR1 SGHRS, CDR2 YFSETQ. The CDR3 loop is CASSLVGTGVNEQYF. CDR3 DNA sequence: TGCGCCAGCAGCTTGGTTGGGACAGGGGTTAATGAGCAGTACTTC.

The chain links TRBV7-8 to TRBJ2-7, with 11 bases that match TRBD2. The germline V gene has CDR1 SGHVS and CDR2 FQNEAQ. The CDR3 contains 15 residues. The V gene end was trimmed by 5 bases and the J gene end by 3 bases; junction bases not matched to a gene: 6. CDR3 sequence (DNA): TGTGCCAGCAGCGCGCGACTAGCGGGGAACTACGAGCAGTACTTC. As protein: CASSARLAGNYEQYF.

The rearrangement links TRBV2 to TRBJ1-4; 9 bases are a match to TRBD1. J gave up 8 bases and V 6 bases, and 13 bases lay outside the gene matches. Looked up from germline, CDR1 is SNHLY and CDR2 is FYNNEI. The CDR3 loop spans 16 amino acids. The DNA of the CDR3 is TGTGCCAGCAGCCTCCGAGTGGGACAGGGAAAGGAAAAACTGTTTTTT. Translation gives CASSLRVGQGKEKLFF.

This chain connects TRBV27 to TRBJ2-7; TRBD2 matches 7 bases. The CDR3 contains 13 residues. From germline, CDR1 is MNHEY and CDR2 SMNVEV (reference sequence). The V segment lost 4 bases and the J segment 3 bases; nucleotides outside the gene matches: 3. The CDR3 sequence: CASSWGRDYEQYF. The CDR3 DNA follows: TGTGCCAGCAGTTGGGGGAGGGACTACGAGCAGTACTTC.

V usage is TRBV4-3 and J usage is TRBJ1-4, with D perhaps TRBD1 (5 bases). This CDR3 comprises 16 residues. With 0 bases removed from V and 7 bases from J, the gap between germline ends came to 15 bases. CDR1 and CDR2 (germline): LGHNA, YSLEER. The CDR3 is CASSQDGEGAGEKLFF. For the CDR3, the DNA is TGCGCCAGCAGCCAAGATGGAGAAGGGGCGGGTGAAAAACTGTTTTTT.

The chain uses TRBV4-3 and TRBJ2-7; D perhaps matches TRBD2 (5 bases). This CDR3 spans 16 amino acids. Trimming left V 0 bases short and J 1 base short, with 13 bases between. Germline CDR1 and CDR2: LGHNA and YSLEER. Here the CDR3 DNA reads TGCGCCAGCAGCCAAGATCTGCCTAGCTATTCCTACGAGCAGTACTTC. Protein sequence: CASSQDLPSYSYEQYF.